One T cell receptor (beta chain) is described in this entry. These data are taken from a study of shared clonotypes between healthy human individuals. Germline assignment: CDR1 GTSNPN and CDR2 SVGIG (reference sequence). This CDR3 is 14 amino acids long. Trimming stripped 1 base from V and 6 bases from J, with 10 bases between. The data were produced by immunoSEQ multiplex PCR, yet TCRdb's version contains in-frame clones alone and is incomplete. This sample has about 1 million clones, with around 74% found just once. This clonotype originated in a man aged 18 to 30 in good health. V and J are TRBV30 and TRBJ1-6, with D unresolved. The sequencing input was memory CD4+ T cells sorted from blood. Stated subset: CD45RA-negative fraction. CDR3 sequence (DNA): TGTGCCTGGAGTGCCGCAGGATTTAATTCACCCCTCCACTTT. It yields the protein CAWSAAGFNSPLHF.